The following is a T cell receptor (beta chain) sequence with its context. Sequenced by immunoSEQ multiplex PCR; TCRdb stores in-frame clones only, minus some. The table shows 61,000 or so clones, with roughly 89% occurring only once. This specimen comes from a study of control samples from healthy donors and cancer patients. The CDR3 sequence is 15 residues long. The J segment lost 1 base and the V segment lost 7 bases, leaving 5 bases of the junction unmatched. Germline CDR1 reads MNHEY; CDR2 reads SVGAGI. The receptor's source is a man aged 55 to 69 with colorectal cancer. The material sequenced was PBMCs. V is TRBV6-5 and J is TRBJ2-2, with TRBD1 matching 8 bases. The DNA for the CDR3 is TGTGCCAGCACCGCCGGGACAGGGAACACCGGGGAGCTGTTTTTT. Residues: CASTAGTGNTGELFF.